The 12 T cell receptor beta chains presented below share a single source sample, sequenced in a study of CD8+ T cells in alopecia areata. RNA, once extracted, was reverse transcribed into cDNA for use as the sequencing template. Assay: immunoSEQ multiplex PCR; the TCRdb copy retains only in-frame clones and omits some. The table records around 200,000 clones, around 58% of them present only once. Treatment denoted: oral pan-JAK inhibitor, 5-10 mg twice daily. The sample consisted of CD8+ T cells sorted from blood, taken at week 24, from a patient treated with tofacitinib. These receptors were collected from a human donor with alopecia areata.

The J gene is TRBJ2-3, the V gene TRBV25-1, with D maybe TRBD2 (6 bases). The V gene's germline CDR1 is MGHDK and CDR2 SYGVNS. The CDR3 covers 14 residues. Trimming stripped 4 bases from V and 0 bases from J, with 8 bases between. The CDR3 is CASSGRGSTDTQYF. In DNA, the CDR3 is TGTGCCAGCAGTGGGAGGGGCAGCACAGATACGCAGTATTTT.

The CDR3 loop is CSAGQEGKLFF. CDR3 nucleotide sequence: TGCAGTGCTGGCCAGGAGGGAAAACTGTTTTTT. This chain uses TRBV20-1 with TRBJ1-4, with unresolved D. Germline V gene sequence: CDR1 DFQATT, CDR2 SNEGSKA (reference sequence). The CDR3 totals 11 residues. Trimming took 5 bases from V and 10 from J, leaving 11 bases between them.

The chain couples TRBV30 to TRBJ2-5; 7 bases line up with TRBD1. The J segment lost 1 base and the V segment lost 5 bases, leaving 7 bases of the junction unmatched. Germline CDR1 reads GTSNPN; CDR2 reads SVGIG (reference sequence). CDR3 length: 14 amino acids. The CDR3 DNA sequence: TGTGCCTGGGCTCCAGGGGGAGCCCAAGAGACCCAGTACTTC. Amino acids: CAWAPGGAQETQYF.

In its sample, this clone was seen once. The CDR3 nucleotides read TGTGCCTGGATCACTGCGGAGGGTAGAGCTTTCTTT. The encoded protein is CAWITAEGRAFF. The chain is built from TRBV30 and TRBJ1-1, with no clear D. The CDR3 has 12 residues. The V gene's germline CDR1 is GTSNPN and CDR2 SVGIG (reference sequence). Trimming stripped 4 bases from V and 10 bases from J, with 16 bases between.

This clone occurred a few times. The chain links TRBV30 to TRBJ1-4, with a tentative D call TRBD1 (6 bases). The CDR3 covers 14 residues. The germline CDR1 and CDR2 sequences are GTSNPN and SVGIG (reference sequence). V was pared by 3 bases and J by 5 bases, with 13 bases between. CDR3 nucleotides: TGTGCCTGGAGGTCACCGGGGGGCAATGAAAAACTGTTTTTT. It yields the protein CAWRSPGGNEKLFF. The complete variable domain, with remaining parts taken from reference TRBV30 and TRBJ1-4, reads SQTIHQWPATLVQPVGSPLSLECTVEGTSNPNLYWYRQAAGRGLQLLFYSVGIGQISSEVPQNLSASRPQDRQFILSSKKLLLSDSGFYLCAWRSPGGNEKLFFGSGTQLSVL.

V and J are TRBV4-1 and TRBJ1-5; D gene uncertain. Trimming removed 4 bases from V and 0 bases from J, with 10 bases in between. From germline, CDR1 is MGHRA and CDR2 YSYEKL. The CDR3 runs to 15 residues. The CDR3 DNA sequence: TGCGCCAGCAGCCTCATCTACACTAGCAATCAGCCCCAGCATTTT. It encodes CASSLIYTSNQPQHF.

This clone came up once. CDR3 nucleotides: TGCGCCAGCAACAACTCCGGGGCGAGGTCCTACAATGAGCAGTTCTTC. Translation: CASNNSGARSYNEQFF. This chain joins TRBV5-1 and TRBJ2-1; TRBD1 or TRBD2 may be the D gene (5 bases each). The CDR3 has 16 amino acids. The germline V and J ends were trimmed by 6 bases and 1 base, with 17 bases remaining between them. Germline-derived CDR1 and CDR2 are SGHRS and YFSETQ. Combining the CDR3 with reference TRBV5-1 and TRBJ2-1 gives the whole variable domain KAGVTQTPRYLIKTRGQQVTLSCSPISGHRSVSWYQQTPGQGLQFLFEYFSETQRNKGNFPGRFSGRQFSNSRSEMNVSTLELGDSALYLCASNNSGARSYNEQFFGPGTRLTVL.

The rearrangement links TRBV2 to TRBJ2-5, with TRBD2 identical over 7 bases. The length of the CDR3 is 16 residues. Germline CDR1 SNHLY, CDR2 FYNNEI. V gave up 4 bases and J gave up 3 bases; unmatched junction bases: 11. In DNA, the CDR3 is TGTGCCAGCAGTGTTAGAGCGGGGAGATTAAAAGAGACCCAGTACTTC. Protein sequence: CASSVRAGRLKETQYF.

This clone appeared once. The V gene is TRBV11-2, the J gene TRBJ2-7; D gene uncertain. Trimming removed 5 bases from V and 4 bases from J, with 9 bases in between. CDR1 is SGHAT and CDR2 is FQNNGV in the germline V gene. The CDR3 spans 12 residues. The CDR3 protein is CASSTDGYEQYF. As DNA, the CDR3 is TGTGCCAGCAGCACCGACGGGTACGAGCAGTACTTC.

The V and J genes are TRBV18 and TRBJ2-2, with D possibly matching TRBD1 (6 bases). Per the germline V gene, CDR1 is KGHSH and CDR2 is LQKENI. The CDR3 loop spans 14 amino acids. V was cut by 2 bases and J by 4 bases, with 8 bases left in between. This CDR3 is CASSPGGGTGELFF. The CDR3 region has the DNA TGTGCCAGCTCACCAGGGGGCGGCACCGGGGAGCTGTTTTTT.

This CDR3 reads CASSPPERVSVDTQYF. The CDR3 DNA sequence: TGTGCCAGCTCGCCTCCGGAGAGGGTGTCGGTCGATACGCAGTATTTT. This chain joins TRBV13 and TRBJ2-3; possible D gene TRBD2, 5 bases. Germline lookup yields CDR1 PRHDT and CDR2 FYEKMQ (reference sequence). Trimming left V 8 bases short and J 6 bases short, with 24 bases between. CDR3 size: 16 residues.

CDR3 sequence (DNA): TGTGCCAGCAGCACCGACAAACGGGGGGTGTCAGGAGAGACCCAGTACTTC. It encodes CASSTDKRGVSGETQYF. This rearrangement joins TRBV5-6 to TRBJ2-5; TRBD2 matches at 7 bases. Germline V gene sequence: CDR1 SGHDT, CDR2 YYEEEE. The CDR3 length is 17 residues. Trimming took 4 bases from V and 4 from J; bases not matched to a gene: 16. Together with reference TRBV5-6 and TRBJ2-5, the CDR3 gives the full variable domain: DAGVTQSPTHLIKTRGQQVTLRCSPKSGHDTVSWYQQALGQGPQFIFQYYEEEERQRGNFPDRFSGHQFPNYSSELNVNALLLGDSALYLCASSTDKRGVSGETQYFGPGTRLLVL.